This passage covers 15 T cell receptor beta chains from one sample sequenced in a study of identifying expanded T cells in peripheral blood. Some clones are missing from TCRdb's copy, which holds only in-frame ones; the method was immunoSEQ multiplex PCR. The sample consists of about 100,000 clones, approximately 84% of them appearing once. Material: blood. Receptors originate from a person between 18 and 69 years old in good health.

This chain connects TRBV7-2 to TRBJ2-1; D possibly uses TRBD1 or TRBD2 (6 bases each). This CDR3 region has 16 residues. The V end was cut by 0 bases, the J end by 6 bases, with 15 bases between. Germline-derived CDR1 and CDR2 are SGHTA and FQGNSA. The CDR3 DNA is TGTGCCAGCAGCTTAGCCGGGGGCCCGGTATCCAATGAGCAGTTCTTC. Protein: CASSLAGGPVSNEQFF.

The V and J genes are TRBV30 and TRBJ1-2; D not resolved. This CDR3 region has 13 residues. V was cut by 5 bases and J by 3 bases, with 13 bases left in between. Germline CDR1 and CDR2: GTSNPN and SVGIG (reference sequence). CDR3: CAWGYTADYGYTF. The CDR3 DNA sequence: TGTGCCTGGGGATACACAGCAGACTATGGCTACACCTTC.

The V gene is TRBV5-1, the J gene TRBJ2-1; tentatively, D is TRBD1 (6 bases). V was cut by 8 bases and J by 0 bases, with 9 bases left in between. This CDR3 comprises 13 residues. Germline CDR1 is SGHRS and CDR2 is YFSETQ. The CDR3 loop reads CARRGSSYNEQFF. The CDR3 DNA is TGCGCCAGGAGGGGGAGCTCCTACAATGAGCAGTTCTTC.

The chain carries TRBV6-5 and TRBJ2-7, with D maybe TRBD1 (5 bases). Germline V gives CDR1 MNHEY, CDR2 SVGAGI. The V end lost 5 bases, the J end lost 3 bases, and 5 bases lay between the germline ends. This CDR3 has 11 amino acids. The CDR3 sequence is CASSDSYEQYF. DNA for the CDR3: TGTGCCAGCAGTGACAGCTACGAGCAGTACTTC.

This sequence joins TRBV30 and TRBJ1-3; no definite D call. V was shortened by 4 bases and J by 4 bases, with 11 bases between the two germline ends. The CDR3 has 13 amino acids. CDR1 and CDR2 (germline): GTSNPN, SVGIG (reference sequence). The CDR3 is CAWNPKQGNTIYF. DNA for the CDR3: TGTGCCTGGAACCCCAAGCAGGGAAACACCATATATTTT.

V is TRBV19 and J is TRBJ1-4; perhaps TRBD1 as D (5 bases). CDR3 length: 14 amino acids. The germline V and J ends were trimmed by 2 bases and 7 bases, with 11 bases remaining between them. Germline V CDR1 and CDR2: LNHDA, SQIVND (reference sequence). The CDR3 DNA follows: TGTGCCAGTAGTATAACAGGAAGGGGTGAAAAACTGTTTTTT. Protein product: CASSITGRGEKLFF.

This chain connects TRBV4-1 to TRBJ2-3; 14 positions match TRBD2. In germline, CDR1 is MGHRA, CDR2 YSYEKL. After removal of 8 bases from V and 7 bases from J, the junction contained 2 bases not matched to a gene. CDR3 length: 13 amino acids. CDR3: CASGLAGGNTQYF. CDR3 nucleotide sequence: TGCGCCAGCGGACTAGCGGGGGGAAATACGCAGTATTTT.

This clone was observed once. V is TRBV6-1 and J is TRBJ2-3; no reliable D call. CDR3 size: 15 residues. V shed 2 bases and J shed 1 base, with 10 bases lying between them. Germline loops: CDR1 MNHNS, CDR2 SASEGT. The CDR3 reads CASSERGLRTDTQYF. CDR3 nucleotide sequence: TGTGCCAGCAGTGAACGAGGCTTGCGCACAGATACGCAGTATTTT.

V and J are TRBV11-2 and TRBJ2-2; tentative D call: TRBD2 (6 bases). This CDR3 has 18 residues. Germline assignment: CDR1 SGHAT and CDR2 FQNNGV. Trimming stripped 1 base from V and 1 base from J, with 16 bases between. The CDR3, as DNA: TGTGCCAGCAGCTTAGGGGACTGGCACACCCAGAACACCGGGGAGCTGTTTTTT. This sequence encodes CASSLGDWHTQNTGELFF.

The DNA of the CDR3 is TGTGCCAGCAGCGAGGGGCCTATGAACACTGAAGCTTTCTTT. Protein: CASSEGPMNTEAFF. The V gene is TRBV9, the J gene TRBJ1-1; D might be TRBD1 (5 bases). The CDR3 totals 14 residues. Trimming cost V 3 bases and J 0 bases, with 9 bases left between them. In germline, CDR1 is SGDLS, CDR2 YYNGEE.

The CDR3 nucleotides read TGCGCCAGCAGCCAGTGGTTTCTGGATAATTCACCCCTCCACTTT. Its protein is CASSQWFLDNSPLHF. The rearrangement joins TRBV4-3 to TRBJ1-6; no reliable D call. The germline V and J ends were trimmed by 3 bases and 5 bases, with 11 bases remaining between them. There are 15 residues in the CDR3. Germline V gene data show CDR1 as LGHNA and CDR2 as YSLEER.

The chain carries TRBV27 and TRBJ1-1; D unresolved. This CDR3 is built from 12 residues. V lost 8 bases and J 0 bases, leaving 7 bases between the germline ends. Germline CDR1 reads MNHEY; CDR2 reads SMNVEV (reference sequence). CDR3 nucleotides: TGTGCCAGCGCTGGCATGAACACTGAAGCTTTCTTT. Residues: CASAGMNTEAFF.

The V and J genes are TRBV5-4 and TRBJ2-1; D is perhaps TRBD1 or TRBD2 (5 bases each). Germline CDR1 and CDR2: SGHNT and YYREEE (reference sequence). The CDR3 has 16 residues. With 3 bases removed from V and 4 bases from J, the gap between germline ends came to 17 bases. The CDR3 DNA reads TGTGCCAGCAGCTGGGACCCTAACATCCAATACAATGAGCAGTTCTTC. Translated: CASSWDPNIQYNEQFF.

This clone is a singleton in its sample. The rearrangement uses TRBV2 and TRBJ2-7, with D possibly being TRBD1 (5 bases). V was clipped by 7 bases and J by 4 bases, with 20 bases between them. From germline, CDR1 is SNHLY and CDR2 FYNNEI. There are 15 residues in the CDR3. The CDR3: CASKAPARVLYEQYF. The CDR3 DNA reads TGTGCCAGCAAGGCCCCCGCCAGGGTTTTGTACGAGCAGTACTTC.

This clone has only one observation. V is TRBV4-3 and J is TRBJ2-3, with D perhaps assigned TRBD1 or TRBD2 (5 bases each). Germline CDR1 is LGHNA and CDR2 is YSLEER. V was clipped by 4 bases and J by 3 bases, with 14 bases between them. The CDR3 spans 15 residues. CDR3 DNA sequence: TGCGCCAGCAGCCTTCGGGACGGGGAGACAGATACGCAGTATTTT. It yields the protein CASSLRDGETDTQYF.